The entry below gives a single T cell receptor (beta chain) sequence along with its context. The data are from a study of CD8 T cells in Susac syndrome. TCR beta was sequenced from blood CD8+ and CD4+ T cells. The authors negatively isolated CD8+ and CD4+ T cells and FACS-enriched TEMRA cells. The germline V gene has CDR1 MGHRA and CDR2 YSYEKL. The V end lost 0 bases, the J end lost 3 bases, and 4 bases lay between the germline ends. The CDR3 sequence is 13 residues long. An amount of RNA that ranged from about 0.45 to 1 ug was reverse transcribed with random hexamers. Multiplex immunoSEQ PCR targeted 54 Vbeta and 13 Jbeta TCR beta segments. TCRdb reanalysed the immunoSEQ multiplex PCR reads using MiXCR and keeps one entry per CDR3 protein. The table has around 280,000 distinct CDR3 sequences, 85% seen once.

The specimen was CD8+ T cells from PBMCs. This clonotype was obtained from a human donor with multiple sclerosis. The chain is built from TRBV4-1 and TRBJ2-3; no firm D call. CDR3 region: CASSQDQTDTQYF. CDR3 nucleotides: TGCGCCAGCAGCCAAGATCAGACAGATACGCAGTATTTT.